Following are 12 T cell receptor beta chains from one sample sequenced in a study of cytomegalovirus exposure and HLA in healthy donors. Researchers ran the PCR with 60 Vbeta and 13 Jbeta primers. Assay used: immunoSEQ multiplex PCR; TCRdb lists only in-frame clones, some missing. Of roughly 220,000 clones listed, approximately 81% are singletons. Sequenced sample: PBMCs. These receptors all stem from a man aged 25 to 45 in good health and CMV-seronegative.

The CDR3 is CATSPSGTGGFGNQPQHF. The CDR3 DNA follows: TGTGCCACTTCACCTTCCGGGACAGGGGGTTTCGGCAATCAGCCCCAGCATTTT. The V gene is TRBV19, the J gene TRBJ1-5; 11 nucleotides agree with TRBD1. V shed 10 bases, J shed 2 bases, and the junction held 16 bases outside the gene matches. Germline V gene sequence: CDR1 LNHDA, CDR2 SQIVND (reference sequence). The CDR3 totals 18 residues.

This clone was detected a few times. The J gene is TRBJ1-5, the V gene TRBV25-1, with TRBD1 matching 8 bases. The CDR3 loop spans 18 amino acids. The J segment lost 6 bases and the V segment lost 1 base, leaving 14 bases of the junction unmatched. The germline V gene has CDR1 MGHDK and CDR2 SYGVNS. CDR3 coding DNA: TGTGCCAGCAGTGAATTGAGCCCACCCCCAGGGGGCCGTCAGCCCCAGCATTTT. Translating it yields CASSELSPPPGGRQPQHF.

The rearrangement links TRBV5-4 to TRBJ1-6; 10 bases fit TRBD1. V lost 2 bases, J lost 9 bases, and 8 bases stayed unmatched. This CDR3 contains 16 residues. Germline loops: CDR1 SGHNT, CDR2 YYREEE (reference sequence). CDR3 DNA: TGTGCCAGCAGCTTCGACAGGGGGCGGACAACTTCACCCCTCCACTTT. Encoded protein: CASSFDRGRTTSPLHF.

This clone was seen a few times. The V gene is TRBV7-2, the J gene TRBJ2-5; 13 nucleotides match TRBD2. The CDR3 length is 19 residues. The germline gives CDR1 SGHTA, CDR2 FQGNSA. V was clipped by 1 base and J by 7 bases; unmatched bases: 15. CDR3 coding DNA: TGTGCCAGCAGCTTAGGAGCCGGGACTAGCGGGGCACTCATGGGGACCCAGTACTTC. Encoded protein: CASSLGAGTSGALMGTQYF. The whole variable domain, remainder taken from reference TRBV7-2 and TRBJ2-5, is GAGVSQSPSNKVTEKGKDVELRCDPISGHTALYWYRQSLGQGLEFLIYFQGNSAPDKSGLPSDRFSAERTGGSVSTLTIQRTQQEDSAVYLCASSLGAGTSGALMGTQYFGPGTRLLVL.

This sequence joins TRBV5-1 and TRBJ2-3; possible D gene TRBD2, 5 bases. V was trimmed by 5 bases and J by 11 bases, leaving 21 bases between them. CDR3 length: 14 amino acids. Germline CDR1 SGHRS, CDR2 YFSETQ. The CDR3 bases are TGCGCCAGCAGTCTCAACGACGGCCCCGGGGAGCAGTATTTT. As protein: CASSLNDGPGEQYF.

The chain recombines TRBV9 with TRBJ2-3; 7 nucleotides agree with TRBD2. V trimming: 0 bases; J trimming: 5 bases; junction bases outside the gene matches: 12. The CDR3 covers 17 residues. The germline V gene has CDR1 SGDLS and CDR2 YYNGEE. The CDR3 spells CASSVDVVGGVQDTQYF. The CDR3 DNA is TGTGCCAGCAGCGTAGATGTGGTGGGGGGGGTACAAGATACGCAGTATTTT.

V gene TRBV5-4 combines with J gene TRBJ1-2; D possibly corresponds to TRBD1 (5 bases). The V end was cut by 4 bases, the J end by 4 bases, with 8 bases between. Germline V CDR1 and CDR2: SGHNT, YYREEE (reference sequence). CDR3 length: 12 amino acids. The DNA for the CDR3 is TGTGCCAGCAGCCAGCAGGGCTATGGCTACACCTTC. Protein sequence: CASSQQGYGYTF.

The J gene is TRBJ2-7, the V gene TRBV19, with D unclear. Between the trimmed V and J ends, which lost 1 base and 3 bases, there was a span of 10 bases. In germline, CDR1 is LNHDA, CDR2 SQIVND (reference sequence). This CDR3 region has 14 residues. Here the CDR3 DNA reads TGTGCCAGTAGTATAGCTCGTTTCGGCTACGAGCAGTACTTC. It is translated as CASSIARFGYEQYF. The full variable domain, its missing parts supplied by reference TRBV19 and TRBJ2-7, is DGGITQSPKYLFRKEGQNVTLSCEQNLNHDAMYWYRQDPGQGLRLIYYSQIVNDFQKGDIAEGYSVSREKKESFPLTVTSAQKNPTAFYLCASSIARFGYEQYFGPGTRLTVT.

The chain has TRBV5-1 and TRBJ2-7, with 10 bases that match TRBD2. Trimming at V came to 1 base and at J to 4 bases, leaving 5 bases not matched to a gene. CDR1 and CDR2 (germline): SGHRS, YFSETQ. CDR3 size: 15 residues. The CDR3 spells CASSLSGGVTYEQYF. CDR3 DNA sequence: TGCGCCAGCAGCTTGAGCGGGGGGGTTACGTACGAGCAGTACTTC.

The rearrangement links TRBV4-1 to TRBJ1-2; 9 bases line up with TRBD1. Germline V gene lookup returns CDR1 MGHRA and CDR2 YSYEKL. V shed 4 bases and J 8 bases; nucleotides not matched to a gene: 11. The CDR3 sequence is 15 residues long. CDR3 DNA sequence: TGCGCCAGCAGCCTAGACGAAACAGGGGGCATCGGCTACACCTTC. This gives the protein CASSLDETGGIGYTF.

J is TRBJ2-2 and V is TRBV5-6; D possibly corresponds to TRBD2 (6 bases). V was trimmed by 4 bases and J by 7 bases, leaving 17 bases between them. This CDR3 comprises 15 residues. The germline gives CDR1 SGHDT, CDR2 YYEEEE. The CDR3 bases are TGTGCCAGCAGCCGGGGACGCCGCGGGGACGGGGAGCTGTTTTTT. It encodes CASSRGRRGDGELFF.

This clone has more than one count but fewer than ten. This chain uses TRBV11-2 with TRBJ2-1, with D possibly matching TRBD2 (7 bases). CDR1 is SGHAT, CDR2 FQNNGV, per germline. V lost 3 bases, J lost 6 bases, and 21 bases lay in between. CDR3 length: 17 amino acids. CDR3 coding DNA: TGTGCCAGCAGCTTTATGGGAGGGGGGGGAGCGATCAATGAGCAGTTCTTC. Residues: CASSFMGGGGAINEQFF.